Below, 30 T cell receptor beta chains from the same sample are listed, as sequenced in a study of blood T cells in healthy people across ages. PCR was performed a second time for roughly 7 to 12 cycles using a sample-barcoded 5' primer and a J-beta primer mix. In TCRdb, the 5' RACE reads were re-called with MiXCR into one record per CDR3 protein. The data show approximately 2,000,000 distinct CDR3 sequences, around 42% seen once. Sequencing used blood. The receptors derive from a human donor in good health.

This clonotype has more than one count but fewer than ten. The V and J genes are TRBV20-1 and TRBJ2-7; 7 positions agree with TRBD1. The germline CDR1 and CDR2 sequences are DFQATT and SNEGSKA (reference sequence). The CDR3 totals 17 residues. With 4 bases clipped from V and 2 bases from J, the junction kept 17 bases outside the gene matches. CDR3 bases: TGCAGTGCTAACAAACTAAAACGGGACAGTCGCCCCTACGAGCAGTACTTC. It codes for CSANKLKRDSRPYEQYF.

This sequence joins TRBV7-2 and TRBJ2-4; 11 bases line up with TRBD1. Germline V CDR1 and CDR2: SGHTA, FQGNSA. The CDR3 is made up of 15 amino acids. V shed 5 bases, J shed 5 bases, and the junction held 5 bases outside the gene matches. Written as DNA, the CDR3 is TGTGCCAGCAGCCGGACAGGGGGCGGGGAAAACATTCAGTACTTC. Translating gives CASSRTGGGENIQYF.

The V and J genes are TRBV7-2 and TRBJ2-3; D is ambiguous. CDR1 and CDR2 from the germline V gene are SGHTA and FQGNSA. This CDR3 spans 15 amino acids. Trimming shortened V by 4 bases and J by 3 bases, and 14 bases separated the two germline ends. CDR3 coding DNA: TGTGCCAGCAGCTCACACTCGATCGGGACAGATACGCAGTATTTT. Translated, it gives CASSSHSIGTDTQYF.

The chain is built from TRBV10-3 and TRBJ1-3; D not resolved. The CDR3 contains 14 residues. V shed 5 bases and J shed 2 bases, with 10 bases lying between them. Germline-derived CDR1 and CDR2 are ENHRY and SYGVKD. CDR3 DNA sequence: TGTGCCATCAGTCTGGTCGGCCCTGGAAACACCATATATTTT. This translates into CAISLVGPGNTIYF.

This clonotype was recorded at least ten times. V and J are TRBV12-3 or TRBV12-4 and TRBJ2-1; TRBD2 matches 10 bases. There are 14 residues in the CDR3. The V gene end was trimmed by 6 bases and the J gene end by 7 bases; junction bases not matched to a gene: 6. CDR3 sequence: CASSPSGGTNEQFF. Written as DNA, the CDR3 is TGTGCCAGCAGCCCTAGCGGGGGTACTAATGAGCAGTTCTTC.

This clonotype was observed a single time. This chain joins TRBV29-1 and TRBJ2-1, with D possibly matching TRBD1 (5 bases). The CDR3 has 14 residues. V lost 3 bases to trimming and J lost 9 bases, with 18 bases between them. Looked up from germline, CDR1 is SQVTM and CDR2 is ANQGSEA. The CDR3 DNA is TGCAGCGTTGAGGGGCAGGGATCCGGGTCTGAGCAGTTCTTC. This encodes CSVEGQGSGSEQFF.

The chain is built from TRBV6-5 and TRBJ1-3; tentatively, D is TRBD1 (5 bases). Trimming took 6 bases from V and 0 from J, leaving 12 bases between them. Germline CDR1 reads MNHEY; CDR2 reads SVGAGI. CDR3 length equals 15 residues. The CDR3 DNA reads as TGTGCCAGCAGCCGACAGTTACACTCTGGAAACACCATATATTTT. This codes for CASSRQLHSGNTIYF.

The V and J genes are TRBV7-9 and TRBJ2-7; possible D gene TRBD2, 5 bases. The DNA end lines up better with TRBJ2-5; the J call may be wrong. The germline gives CDR1 SEHNR, CDR2 FQNEAQ (reference sequence). The CDR3 length is 14 residues. CDR3 sequence (DNA): TGTGCCAGCACCAGGACTCAATTCCAAGAGACCCAGTACTTC. It specifies CASTRTQFQETQYF.

The DNA of the CDR3 is TGTGCCATCCCAGCTTATGGCTACACCTTC. Its protein is CAIPAYGYTF. The chain links TRBV21-1 to TRBJ1-2. TRBV21-1 is described as a pseudogene. This CDR3 region has 10 residues.

The V gene is TRBV11-2, the J gene TRBJ1-2; D is undetermined. CDR1 SGHAT and CDR2 FQNNGV come from the germline V gene. The CDR3 spans 15 residues. With 6 bases removed from V and 3 bases from J, the gap between germline ends came to 17 bases. CDR3 residues: CASRANEGRYYGYTF. The CDR3 coding sequence is TGTGCCAGCAGGGCTAACGAGGGAAGATACTATGGCTACACCTTC.

The rearrangement joins TRBV9 to TRBJ2-1; D is ambiguous. CDR3 length equals 16 residues. The V and J ends lost 0 bases and 4 bases respectively, with 14 bases between them. The V gene's germline CDR1 is SGDLS and CDR2 YYNGEE. CDR3 sequence (DNA): TGTGCCAGCAGCGTAGACCCGGCAGTCGGTTACAATGAGCAGTTCTTC. It specifies CASSVDPAVGYNEQFF.

V gene TRBV10-2 combines with J gene TRBJ2-1, with D possibly TRBD1 on 6 matching bases. This CDR3 spans 13 amino acids. V lost 6 bases and J 11 bases, leaving 17 bases between the germline ends. CDR1 and CDR2 from the germline V gene are WSHSY and SAAADI. The CDR3 here is CASRETTGSKQFF. The CDR3 nucleotides are TGCGCCAGCAGGGAGACGACAGGTAGTAAGCAGTTCTTC.

This chain connects TRBV10-3 to TRBJ2-7; 12 bases agree with TRBD2. CDR3 length equals 17 residues. CDR1 and CDR2 from the germline V gene are ENHRY and SYGVKD. V lost 2 bases, J lost 0 bases, and 5 bases stayed unmatched. The CDR3 is CAISEGLAGPSSYEQYF. In DNA form, the CDR3 reads TGTGCCATCAGTGAGGGACTAGCGGGGCCAAGCTCCTACGAGCAGTACTTC.

This chain links TRBV10-3 with TRBJ2-5; D gene ambiguous. The DNA end lines up better with TRBJ2-7; the J call may be wrong. The germline V gene has CDR1 ENHRY and CDR2 SYGVKD. The CDR3 sequence is 15 residues long. The CDR3 nucleotides read TGTGCCATCAGTGAGTCGGGTTACGGCTCCTACGAGCAGTACTTC. Amino acid sequence: CAISESGYGSYEQYF.

This clonotype came up a few times. V usage is TRBV5-6 and J usage is TRBJ1-2; 9 bases agree with TRBD1. This CDR3 has 11 amino acids. The J segment lost 12 bases and the V segment lost 3 bases, leaving 3 bases of the junction unmatched. Per germline, CDR1 SGHDT and CDR2 YYEEEE. Written as DNA, the CDR3 is TGTGCCAGCAGCTGGACAGGGGTAAACACCTTC. It encodes CASSWTGVNTF. The variable domain in full, with the rest retrieved from reference TRBV5-6 and TRBJ1-2, is DAGVTQSPTHLIKTRGQQVTLRCSPKSGHDTVSWYQQALGQGPQFIFQYYEEEERQRGNFPDRFSGHQFPNYSSELNVNALLLGDSALYLCASSWTGVNTFGSGTRLTVV.

This chain links TRBV6-9 with TRBJ2-7; unclear D gene. This CDR3 contains 14 residues. The ends were cut back, 1 base at V and 3 bases at J, with 10 bases in the middle. Germline CDR1 and CDR2: MNHGY and SVAAGI. This CDR3 reads CASSYLVGYYEQYF. The CDR3 DNA sequence: TGTGCCAGCAGTTATTTAGTGGGGTACTACGAGCAGTACTTC.

J is TRBJ2-3 and V is TRBV20-1; the D gene is possibly TRBD2 (6 bases). This CDR3 region has 15 residues. The germline CDR1 and CDR2 sequences are DFQATT and SNEGSKA (reference sequence). The CDR3 DNA is TGCAGCGCAATTCGTAGGGCGGGGCCCACAGATACGCAGTATTTT. Its translation: CSAIRRAGPTDTQYF.

This CDR3 is CAISESERQSTYEQYF. As DNA, the CDR3 is TGTGCCATCAGTGAGTCGGAGCGTCAGTCGACCTACGAGCAGTACTTC. V and J are TRBV10-3 and TRBJ2-7; no clear D gene. This CDR3 has 16 amino acids. Trimming stripped 0 bases from V and 2 bases from J, with 14 bases between. From germline, CDR1 is ENHRY and CDR2 SYGVKD.

There are a few counts of this clonotype. The chain has TRBV4-2 and TRBJ1-2; no firm D call. The CDR3 spans 15 residues. Trimming took 1 base from V and 3 from J, leaving 12 bases between them. Germline V gives CDR1 LGHNA, CDR2 YNFKEQ. The CDR3 DNA sequence: TGTGCCAGCAGCCAAGGGGTGGGAAGCTACTATGGCTACACCTTC. Protein product: CASSQGVGSYYGYTF.

The V and J genes are TRBV24-1 and TRBJ2-3, with TRBD1 matching 9 bases. This CDR3 region has 17 residues. J was trimmed by 5 bases and V by 3 bases; bases with no gene match: 11. CDR1 and CDR2 (germline): KGHDR, SFDVKD. CDR3 in amino acids: CATSDPIPGTGKDTQYF. DNA of the CDR3: TGTGCCACCAGTGATCCCATTCCCGGGACAGGGAAAGATACGCAGTATTTT.

This chain joins TRBV4-2 and TRBJ1-5; D is undetermined. The CDR3 covers 13 residues. Germline V gives CDR1 LGHNA, CDR2 YNFKEQ. Trimming left V 3 bases short and J 8 bases short, with 11 bases between. In DNA form, the CDR3 reads TGTGCCAGCAGCCAGATACCAGCAGAGCCCCAGCATTTT. Its protein is CASSQIPAEPQHF.

The chain recombines TRBV20-1 with TRBJ2-7, with 11 positions matching TRBD1. With V trimmed by 1 base and J by 2 bases, 7 bases remained unmatched. Looked up from germline, CDR1 is DFQATT and CDR2 is SNEGSKA (reference sequence). The CDR3 runs to 16 residues. The CDR3 loop reads CSARAGDRGTPYEQYF. The CDR3 nucleotides are TGCAGTGCTAGAGCCGGGGACAGGGGGACTCCCTACGAGCAGTACTTC.

This clonotype was observed a handful of times. The chain uses TRBV12-3 or TRBV12-4 and TRBJ1-2; maybe TRBD1 (5 bases). This CDR3 contains 15 residues. Trimming removed 2 bases from V and 1 base from J, with 11 bases in between. CDR3 in amino acids: CASSLIRDLNYGYTF. The CDR3 nucleotides read TGTGCCAGCAGTTTAATAAGGGACCTTAACTATGGCTACACCTTC.

This clonotype was counted between two and nine times. The chain combines TRBV7-2 with TRBJ2-7; 7 positions match TRBD1. V dropped 3 bases and J dropped 12; count of bases not matched to a gene: 8. Germline-derived CDR1 and CDR2 are SGHTA and FQGNSA. The CDR3 contains 12 residues. The CDR3 is CASSFRQGLWYF. As DNA, the CDR3 is TGTGCCAGCAGCTTTCGACAGGGCTTATGGTACTTC.

The J gene is TRBJ2-1, the V gene TRBV12-3 or TRBV12-4; D may match TRBD1 or TRBD2 (6 bases each). Trimming left V 5 bases short and J 2 bases short, with 16 bases between. The length of the CDR3 is 16 residues. CDR3 bases: TGTGCCAGCAGTCACTCCAAGGGGGGACCCTACAATGAGCAGTTCTTC. Its translation is CASSHSKGGPYNEQFF.

This sequence joins TRBV5-1 and TRBJ1-5; unclear D gene. Deletions cut 1 base from V and 1 base from J, with 15 bases between. The V gene's germline CDR1 is SGHRS and CDR2 YFSETQ. This CDR3 contains 17 residues. The CDR3 spells CASSLSPLAESNQPQHF. The DNA of the CDR3 is TGCGCCAGCAGCTTGAGTCCTCTCGCAGAGAGCAATCAGCCCCAGCATTTT.

The chain is built from TRBV7-2 and TRBJ2-3; D is undetermined. CDR1 and CDR2 (germline): SGHTA, FQGNSA. Trimming stripped 4 bases from V and 2 bases from J, with 10 bases between. The CDR3 runs to 14 residues. CDR3 nucleotide sequence: TGTGCCAGCAGCTCCGTACCCCTCACAGATACGCAGTATTTT. Amino acids: CASSSVPLTDTQYF. The variable domain in full, completed from reference TRBV7-2 and TRBJ2-3, reads GAGVSQSPSNKVTEKGKDVELRCDPISGHTALYWYRQSLGQGLEFLIYFQGNSAPDKSGLPSDRFSAERTGGSVSTLTIQRTQQEDSAVYLCASSSVPLTDTQYFGPGTRLTVL.

This clonotype was picked up a small number of times. The J gene is TRBJ1-2, the V gene TRBV6-2 or TRBV6-3, with D hard to call. The germline V gene has CDR1 MNHEY and CDR2 SVGEGT. Trimming took off 4 bases at V and 5 bases at J, with 20 bases between the two ends. CDR3 length equals 16 residues. DNA for the CDR3: TGTGCCAGCAGTTCCCTCAGGACCGCGAGCTTGTATGGCTACACCTTC. Protein sequence: CASSSLRTASLYGYTF.

A few counts support this clonotype. V gene TRBV29-1 combines with J gene TRBJ2-3, with D possibly TRBD1 on 6 matching bases. Per the germline V gene, CDR1 is SQVTM and CDR2 is ANQGSEA. V was trimmed by 6 bases and J by 0 bases, leaving 13 bases between them. The CDR3 sequence is 14 residues long. In DNA form, the CDR3 reads TGCAGCGTCGAGCCGGACAGAAGCACAGATACGCAGTATTTT. It encodes CSVEPDRSTDTQYF.

This clonotype was recorded a few times. The rearrangement joins TRBV24-1 to TRBJ2-3; possible D gene TRBD2, 5 bases. Trimming cost V 1 base and J 2 bases, with 9 bases left between them. This CDR3 region has 15 residues. Per the germline V gene, CDR1 is KGHDR and CDR2 is SFDVKD. CDR3 nucleotides: TGTGCCACCAGTGATTTCGCCCGGGACACAGATACGCAGTATTTT. It yields the protein CATSDFARDTDTQYF.